The 25 T cell receptor beta chains below come from one sample, sequenced in a study of T-cell reconstitution after alpha-beta-depleted transplantation in children. The authors prepared the TCRbeta library with unique molecular identifiers. TCRdb used MiXCR to reprocess the PCR reads, holding one entry per CDR3 protein. The sample consists of about 400,000 distinct CDR3 sequences, around 21% of them appearing once. The sample in question was PBMCs from the stem cell graft donor, obtained from the stem cell graft. All receptors derive from a human donor who donated a stem cell graft to a child with acute myeloid leukemia.

V usage is TRBV10-3 and J usage is TRBJ2-1; D is unclear. In germline, CDR1 is ENHRY, CDR2 SYGVKD. The V end was cut by 4 bases, the J end by 12 bases, with 10 bases between. This CDR3 is 11 amino acids long. CDR3 nucleotides: TGTGCCATCAGTGGTACAATTGGGCAGTTCTTC. Translation: CAISGTIGQFF.

Only a few counts were recorded for this clonotype. The V and J genes are TRBV28 and TRBJ2-7; D is ambiguous. Germline CDR1 MDHEN, CDR2 SYDVKM. V was cut by 6 bases and J by 4 bases, with 10 bases left in between. The CDR3 is 12 residues long. The CDR3 DNA reads as TGTGCCAGCAGCTCTCCAGTATACGAGCAGTACTTC. This encodes CASSSPVYEQYF.

In this sample, this clonotype turned up a few times. The chain joins TRBV2 to TRBJ2-1; 8 bases align to TRBD1. After removal of 5 bases from V and 2 bases from J, the junction contained 2 bases not matched to a gene. Germline CDR1 is SNHLY and CDR2 is FYNNEI. The CDR3 covers 14 residues. CDR3 sequence reads: CASSLDRAYNEQFF. CDR3 nucleotides: TGTGCCAGCAGTCTGGACAGGGCCTACAATGAGCAGTTCTTC.

The rearrangement uses TRBV2 and TRBJ2-7; 7 nucleotides line up with TRBD2. The germline V gene has CDR1 SNHLY and CDR2 FYNNEI. The CDR3 totals 14 residues. Trimming cost V 8 bases and J 6 bases; bases outside gene matches: 13. The CDR3 DNA reads as TGTGCCAGCGACGTGGGGGGGAGTCGGGGCGAGCAGTACTTC. It is translated as CASDVGGSRGEQYF.

J is TRBJ2-7 and V is TRBV7-8; either TRBD1 or TRBD2 may supply D (5 bases each). Looked up from germline, CDR1 is SGHVS and CDR2 is FQNEAQ. The CDR3 length is 14 residues. Trimming took off 5 bases at V and 5 bases at J, with 16 bases between the two ends. For the CDR3, the DNA is TGTGCCAGCAGCGGGGACGAGATAAAGGACGAGCAGTACTTC. It translates to CASSGDEIKDEQYF.

This clonotype has only a few counts. The chain carries TRBV24-1 and TRBJ1-1, with unresolved D. This CDR3 spans 12 amino acids. Germline V lookup: CDR1 KGHDR, CDR2 SFDVKD. V was shortened by 6 bases and J by 4 bases, with 8 bases between the two germline ends. CDR3 coding DNA: TGTGCCACCAGTAGCGGGTTCACTGAAGCTTTCTTT. Amino acid sequence: CATSSGFTEAFF.

This chain connects TRBV15 to TRBJ1-4; tentatively, D is TRBD1 (5 bases). CDR1 LNHNV and CDR2 YYDKDF come from the germline V gene (reference sequence). This CDR3 is 14 amino acids long. V lost 3 bases, J lost 7 bases, and 12 bases lay in between. The CDR3 here is CATSSRSGGEKLFF. The CDR3 bases are TGTGCCACCAGCAGTCGTTCCGGGGGTGAAAAACTGTTTTTT.

This clonotype was observed at least ten times. The V and J genes are TRBV29-1 and TRBJ2-1; TRBD2 aligns across 9 bases. V lost 4 bases, J lost 12 bases, and 13 bases stayed unmatched. The length of the CDR3 is 14 residues. Per the germline V gene, CDR1 is SQVTM and CDR2 is ANQGSEA. CDR3 coding DNA: TGCAGCGTTGGATCACTAGCGGGTTCCGTGGGGCAGTTCTTC. Translating gives CSVGSLAGSVGQFF.

The sample holds many counts of this clonotype. The rearrangement links TRBV9 to TRBJ2-5; weak D call: TRBD1 (6 bases). V lost 4 bases and J 2 bases, leaving 15 bases between the germline ends. The length of the CDR3 is 15 residues. Germline V CDR1 and CDR2: SGDLS, YYNGEE. The CDR3 spells CASSLGGREQETQYF. The CDR3 DNA reads TGTGCCAGCAGCCTTGGGGGCAGGGAACAAGAGACCCAGTACTTC.

J is TRBJ2-7 and V is TRBV20-1, with 12 bases fitting TRBD2. Germline lookup yields CDR1 DFQATT and CDR2 SNEGSKA (reference sequence). The CDR3 is made up of 15 amino acids. After removal of 5 bases from V and 4 bases from J, the junction contained 9 bases not matched to a gene. The CDR3 protein is CSAPALAGGRYEQYF. DNA for the CDR3: TGCAGTGCTCCGGCCCTAGCGGGAGGGAGGTACGAGCAGTACTTC.

This chain connects TRBV5-1 to TRBJ2-7, with 7 bases that match TRBD2. The length of the CDR3 is 15 residues. V dropped 0 bases and J dropped 2; count of bases not matched to a gene: 5. Germline assignment: CDR1 SGHRS and CDR2 YFSETQ. CDR3 sequence (DNA): TGCGCCAGCAGCTTGGAGCGGGGTGCAGCCTACGAGCAGTACTTC. This encodes CASSLERGAAYEQYF.

J is TRBJ1-4 and V is TRBV6-5; D is unresolved. The CDR3 runs to 17 residues. The V gene lost 3 bases and the J gene lost 1 base, with 15 bases spanning the gap. Germline CDR1 and CDR2: MNHEY and SVGAGI. CDR3 in amino acids: CASSYTDPRITNEKLFF. DNA of the CDR3: TGTGCCAGCAGTTATACAGATCCGAGGATAACTAATGAAAAACTGTTTTTT.

The chain links TRBV3-1 to TRBJ1-5; TRBD1 is a possible D gene (6 bases). This CDR3 has 18 residues. Germline V CDR1 and CDR2: LGHDT, YNNKEL (reference sequence). The V end was cut by 10 bases, the J end by 1 base, with 26 bases between. CDR3 residues: CAICPGVGGSWSNQPQHF. Written as DNA, the CDR3 is TGTGCCATCTGTCCCGGCGTAGGGGGTAGTTGGAGCAATCAGCCCCAGCATTTT.

A few counts support this clonotype. V and J are TRBV20-1 and TRBJ2-7; 11 bases map to TRBD2. The CDR3 loop spans 14 amino acids. Germline CDR1 DFQATT, CDR2 SNEGSKA (reference sequence). With 5 bases clipped from V and 5 bases from J, the junction kept 8 bases outside the gene matches. The CDR3 DNA is TGCAGTGCTCCCCGGGCTAGCGGGAGGAACGAGCAGTACTTC. This encodes CSAPRASGRNEQYF.

The CDR3 DNA sequence: TGTGCCAGCAGTTTACGGGCGGGGGAGTACGAGCAGTACTTC. Residues: CASSLRAGEYEQYF. The chain uses TRBV12-3 or TRBV12-4 and TRBJ2-7, with 7 bases aligning to TRBD2. The V and J ends lost 2 bases and 4 bases, in that order; junction bases with no gene match: 5. The CDR3 runs 14 residues.

The sample holds a few counts of this clonotype. The chain is built from TRBV30 and TRBJ1-2; D ambiguous. Germline-derived CDR1 and CDR2 are GTSNPN and SVGIG (reference sequence). Trimming cost V 5 bases and J 4 bases, with 14 bases left between them. The CDR3 totals 13 residues. CDR3 loop: CAWAVGRVYGYTF. The CDR3, as DNA: TGTGCCTGGGCCGTCGGAAGGGTCTATGGCTACACCTTC. Looking up the rest from reference TRBV30 and TRBJ1-2 gives the full variable domain: SQTIHQWPATLVQPVGSPLSLECTVEGTSNPNLYWYRQAAGRGLQLLFYSVGIGQISSEVPQNLSASRPQDRQFILSSKKLLLSDSGFYLCAWAVGRVYGYTFGSGTRLTVV.

The sample holds a few counts of this clonotype. The chain carries TRBV21-1 and TRBJ1-3; TRBD1 reflects the table's D call only, with no check against the DNA. TRBV21-1 is marked as a pseudogene. The CDR3 covers 18 residues. Here the CDR3 reads CASSKARGETGGLNTIYF. CDR3 bases: TGTGCCAGCAGCAAAGCGCGTGGTGAGACAGGAGGTTTAAACACCATATATTTT.

The chain combines TRBV11-2 with TRBJ2-7; TRBD2 might be the D (6 bases). CDR3 length: 15 residues. The V gene's germline CDR1 is SGHAT and CDR2 FQNNGV. Deletions cut 1 base from V and 0 bases from J, with 10 bases between. In nucleotides, the CDR3 is TGTGCCAGCAGCTTAGCGGGAGTGCCCTCCTACGAGCAGTACTTC. Protein: CASSLAGVPSYEQYF. The full variable domain, rest sourced from reference TRBV11-2 and TRBJ2-7, is EAGVAQSPRYKIIEKRQSVAFWCNPISGHATLYWYQQILGQGPKLLIQFQNNGVVDDSQLPKDRFSAERLKGVDSTLKIQPAKLEDSAVYLCASSLAGVPSYEQYFGPGTRLTVT.

The J gene is TRBJ2-7, the V gene TRBV2; D ambiguous. Germline V gene sequence: CDR1 SNHLY, CDR2 FYNNEI. The germline V and J ends were trimmed by 6 bases and 6 bases, with 15 bases remaining between them. The CDR3 has 13 residues. Here the CDR3 DNA reads TGTGCCAGCAGCGACTTACATAGGCTCGAGCAGTACTTC. Translating gives CASSDLHRLEQYF.

The genes are TRBV10-3 and TRBJ1-1; D is perhaps TRBD1 (5 bases). Per the germline V gene, CDR1 is ENHRY and CDR2 is SYGVKD. This CDR3 is 13 amino acids long. V was shortened by 7 bases and J by 1 base, with 10 bases between the two germline ends. The CDR3 DNA follows: TGTGCCATCACCCAAGGACAGAACACTGAAGCTTTCTTT. It codes for CAITQGQNTEAFF.

This clonotype was seen more than once but under ten times. The chain employs TRBV12-3 or TRBV12-4 and TRBJ2-7, with TRBD1 matching over 11 bases. Losses at the gene ends were 4 bases for V and 1 base for J; bases not matched to a gene: 3. CDR3 size: 15 residues. This CDR3 reads CASSSRDRGSYEQYF. The DNA of the CDR3 is TGTGCCAGCAGTTCCCGGGACAGGGGGTCCTACGAGCAGTACTTC.

This clonotype was observed a few times. The V call is TRBV29-1, the J call TRBJ2-7; TRBD1 matches at 7 bases. J lost 3 bases, V lost 3 bases, and 14 bases had no gene match. Germline V gives CDR1 SQVTM, CDR2 ANQGSEA. This CDR3 is 16 amino acids long. CDR3 region: CSVESQKGQPNYEQYF. The CDR3 DNA follows: TGCAGCGTTGAGTCACAGAAGGGACAGCCTAACTACGAGCAGTACTTC.

In DNA form, the CDR3 reads TGCAGTGCTAGTCCCGCCTCCCTGGGCACAGATACGCAGTATTTT. As protein: CSASPASLGTDTQYF. The chain recombines TRBV20-1 with TRBJ2-3; D gene ambiguous. The germline CDR1 and CDR2 sequences are DFQATT and SNEGSKA (reference sequence). The CDR3 covers 15 residues. Trimming left V 3 bases short and J 1 base short, with 14 bases between.

This clonotype was detected a few times. The CDR3 DNA follows: TGTGCCAGCAGTGAACAAACTGAAGCTTTCTTT. As protein: CASSEQTEAFF. The genes are TRBV2 and TRBJ1-1; D gene ambiguous. Germline CDR1 is SNHLY and CDR2 is FYNNEI. The V gene lost 2 bases and the J gene lost 5 bases, with 3 bases spanning the gap. This CDR3 has 11 residues.

This clonotype has a handful of counts. The CDR3 DNA is TGCGCCAGCACCCTCGGGACAATCCAGTATTTT. It translates to CASTLGTIQYF. This chain uses TRBV5-1 with TRBJ2-3, with D possibly being TRBD1 (6 bases). Germline-derived CDR1 and CDR2 are SGHRS and YFSETQ. The CDR3 is 11 residues long. Trimming took off 6 bases at V and 12 bases at J, with 14 bases between the two ends.